Sequencing of this T cell receptor (beta chain) was carried out in a study of graft-versus-host responses after intestinal transplantation (dated by TCRdb to the early 2020s). Regarding the complete study: Recipients received multivisceral, liver-intestinal, or isolated intestinal transplants. Alloreactive clones were identified by sequencing pre-transplant mixed lymphocyte reaction products and comparing them with unstimulated pre-transplant donor and recipient T cells. Of the roughly 24 intestinal transplant recipients enrolled in the cohort, one of whom was a retransplant, 3 patients without pretransplant specimens were excluded. Rather than being sequenced by the commercial service, samples from a few later patients were sequenced in-house on an Illumina MiSeq and processed with MiXCR. Anti-thymocyte globulin induction was given to all recipients, followed by maintenance tacrolimus and steroids for approximately 3 years. Donor T cell macrochimerism was defined as a peak of at least 4% donor T cells among recipient peripheral blood mononuclear cells. After intestinal transplantation, graft-versus-host and host-versus-graft alloreactive T cell clones in the graft, circulation and bone marrow were tracked using bulk TCR-beta CDR3 sequencing. What the research found in general, with its limitations: Early after transplant, declines in HvG clones were associated with peak levels of circulating GvH clones. GvH clones were found in recipient bone marrow, and some of the GvH clones appeared earlier in ileal mucosa or blood, which is consistent with an intestinal mucosal origin. High GvH to HvG T cell clonal ratios were observed in the allografts of patients with donor T cell macrochimerism. The relatively low number and heterogeneity of intestinal transplant patients limited the conclusions.

Library construction relied on the immunoSEQ multiplex PCR assay. In most patients, genomic DNA was isolated using the Qiagen DNeasy Blood and Tissue Kit and sent frozen to Adaptive Biotechnologies for TCR sequencing. For most patients, genomic DNA was subjected to high-throughput TCR-beta CDR3 sequencing by Adaptive Biotechnologies. The original methods were these. TCR sequencing data were retrieved from Adaptive's ImmunoSEQ software for 18 patients, whereas three other patients were processed with MiXCR and VDJtools. CD4 versus CD8 sorting errors were corrected by removing sequences found in both subsets at a frequency ratio below 5:1. CDR3 nucleotide sequences shared between donor and recipient were removed because the origin of such sequences could not be assigned. Alloreactive clones required at least 2-fold expansion over unstimulated cells and minimum CFSE-low frequency of 0.002% (template counts) or 0.001% (read counts). A clone was considered mappable if detected in the sequenced pre-transplant spleen, lymph node, or MLR CFSE-low populations of the donor or recipient. The cumulative frequency of alloreactive clones was calculated as a percentage of all sequences, weighted by copy number. TCRdb took over this immuneACCESS table, retaining in-frame rearrangements with V and J assigned. Such tables are incomplete; in checked studies, under half of the missing clones stem from an unresolved V gene, and the remainder is unexplained. V and J calls and clone size are given by that table; D and trimming were obtained from the DNA. A total of about 86,000 clones appear in this sample, around 83% of them only once. The ten largest clones add up to 17% of the sample.

The intended sense of this specimen's time point label: cells obtained before transplantation from donor or recipient. CD3+CD4+ and CD3+CD8+ populations were FACS-sorted from unstimulated pre-transplant donor and recipient cells taken from spleen or lymph nodes. As to this clone: Which antigen it targets is not known. Base-call qualities are not available, and no considerably larger clone is one nucleotide away.

The CDR3 starts with the cysteine, ends with the phenylalanine, and has 13 residues. Only CDR3 DNA is held: 39 bases, read in frame from base 1. A distance of 16 bases separates the germline ends of V and J, which lose 5 bases and 5 bases respectively. Taken from the germline V gene, the CDR1 and CDR2 loops are SQVTM and ANQGSEA. The sample was unstimulated CD8+ T cells sorted from spleen or lymph node cells, taken before intestinal transplant. The TCR originated in a human donor who received an intestinal transplant. The sequence is built from TRBV29-1 and TRBJ2-7, with a tentative D gene TRBD1 over 6 matching bases. The CDR3 protein is CSVLPTGTHEQYF. The DNA reads as follows: TGCAGCGTTCTCCCTACAGGGACCCACGAGCAGTACTTC.